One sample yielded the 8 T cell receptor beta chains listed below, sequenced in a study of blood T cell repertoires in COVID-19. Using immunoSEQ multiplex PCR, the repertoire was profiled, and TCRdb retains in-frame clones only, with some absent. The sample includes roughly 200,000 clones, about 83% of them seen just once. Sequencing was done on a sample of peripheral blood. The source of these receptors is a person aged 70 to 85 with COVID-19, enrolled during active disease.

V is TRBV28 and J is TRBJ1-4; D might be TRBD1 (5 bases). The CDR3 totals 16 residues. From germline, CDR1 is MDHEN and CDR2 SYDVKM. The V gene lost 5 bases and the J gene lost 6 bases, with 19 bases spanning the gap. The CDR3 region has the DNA TGTGCCAGCAGTACCGGGCGGGGGAGAGCTGATGAAAAACTGTTTTTT. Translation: CASSTGRGRADEKLFF.

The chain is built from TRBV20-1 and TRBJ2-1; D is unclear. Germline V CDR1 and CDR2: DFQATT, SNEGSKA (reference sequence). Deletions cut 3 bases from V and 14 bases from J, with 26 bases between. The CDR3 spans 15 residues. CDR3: CSASRQPPLLPEEFF. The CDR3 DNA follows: TGCAGTGCTAGTCGTCAACCACCGCTACTGCCCGAGGAGTTCTTC.

The CDR3 sequence is CASSQVDMDILHF. CDR3 DNA sequence: TGTGCCAGCAGCCAAGTGGATATGGACATCCTCCACTTT. The genes are TRBV3-1 (or the pseudogene TRBV3-2) and TRBJ1-6; possibly TRBD1 for D (5 bases). With 1 base removed from V and 15 bases from J, the gap between germline ends came to 13 bases. The V gene's germline CDR1 is LGHDT and CDR2 YNNKEL (reference sequence). This CDR3 contains 13 residues.

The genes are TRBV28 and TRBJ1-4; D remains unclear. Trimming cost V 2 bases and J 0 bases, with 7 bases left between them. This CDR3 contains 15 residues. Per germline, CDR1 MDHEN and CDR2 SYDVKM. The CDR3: CASSLGQATNEKLFF. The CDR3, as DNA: TGTGCCAGCAGTTTAGGGCAGGCAACTAATGAAAAACTGTTTTTT.

The CDR3 sequence: CASSLSGNQPQHF. CDR3 coding DNA: TGTGCCAGCAGTTTGTCCGGCAATCAGCCCCAGCATTTT. This chain connects TRBV12-3 or TRBV12-4 to TRBJ1-5; D unclear. V lost 3 bases to trimming and J lost 2 bases, with 5 bases between them. This CDR3 has 13 residues.

The CDR3 spells CASSFSGVVYEQYF. The CDR3 DNA reads as TGTGCCAGCAGTTTTTCAGGGGTCGTCTACGAGCAGTACTTC. The chain combines TRBV27 with TRBJ2-7; TRBD1 might be the D (6 bases). The CDR3 totals 14 residues. V was shortened by 3 bases and J by 3 bases, with 12 bases between the two germline ends. The germline CDR1 and CDR2 sequences are MNHEY and SMNVEV (reference sequence).

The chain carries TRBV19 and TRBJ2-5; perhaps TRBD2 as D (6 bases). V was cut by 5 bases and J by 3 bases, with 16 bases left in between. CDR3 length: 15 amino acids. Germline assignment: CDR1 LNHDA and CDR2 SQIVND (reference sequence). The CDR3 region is CASSVTGVKKETQYF. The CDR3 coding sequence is TGTGCCAGTAGTGTTACGGGAGTAAAAAAAGAGACCCAGTACTTC.

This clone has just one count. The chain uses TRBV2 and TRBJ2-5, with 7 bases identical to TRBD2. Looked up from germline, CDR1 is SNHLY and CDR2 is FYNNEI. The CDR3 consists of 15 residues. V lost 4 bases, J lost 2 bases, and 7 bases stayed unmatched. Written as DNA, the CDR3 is TGTGCCAGCAGTGGGGGGACTACGGTTCAAGAGACCCAGTACTTC. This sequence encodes CASSGGTTVQETQYF.